Included here is one T cell receptor beta chain sequence, with context. As yet, its antigen is unknown. This record comes from a study of T cell responses to AZD1222 COVID-19 vaccine. Regarding the study as a whole: The donor group comprised mostly white British people and more females; the analysis possibly underestimated clonal diversity. Spike-wide coverage was observed for vaccine-associated CD4 TCRs, with dominant responses at 160-218 and 743-854. Increases in Spike-specific TCR breadth and depth were seen after two AZD1222 doses. Without day 14 samples, only post-peak T cell repertoires were studied.

The repertoire was sequenced with immunoSEQ multiplex PCR; TCRdb's copy has only in-frame clones and lacks some. Of about 90,000 clones detected, approximately 89% appear once; the ten largest clones hold roughly 5.6%. The CDR3 totals 15 residues. The V and J ends lost 0 bases and 5 bases respectively, with 14 bases between them. Germline CDR1 and CDR2: SGHTS and YDEGEE. This chain uses TRBV5-8 with TRBJ1-2; D may be TRBD1 (6 bases). The sequences come from peripheral blood, collected on day 0 of MenACWY control vaccination. This TCR was sampled from an adult in good health. The CDR3 nucleotides are TGTGCCAGCAGCTTGGTGGGTACAGGGATTTATGGCTACACCTTC. Translation: CASSLVGTGIYGYTF.